A selection of T cell receptor beta chains follows, all from one sample in a study of blood T cell repertoires in COVID-19. Here immunoSEQ multiplex PCR was the method, and the copy in TCRdb shows in-frame clones only, minus some. Of about 250,000 clones listed, approximately 88% are singletons. Specimen: peripheral blood. Receptor source: a woman in her 30s with COVID-19, enrolled during active disease. The CDR3 runs from the conserved cysteine through the conserved F or W. A D gene is named only where the DNA matches it firmly. Not every row has a clone size; where given, it reads once, few, many or a size class.

clone size | J gene | V gene | D gene | CDR3 protein | CDR3 DNA
. | TRBJ2-7 | TRBV4-2 | . | CASSQRGASYEQYF | TGTGCCAGCAGCCAACGCGGGGCCTCTTACGAGCAGTACTTC
. | TRBJ1-4 | TRBV7-9 | . | CASRPTGSNEKLFF | TGTGCCAGCAGACCCACAGGGTCCAATGAAAAACTGTTTTTT
. | TRBJ2-7 | TRBV28 | . | CASSEPQTYEQYF | TGTGCCAGCAGTGAACCGCAGACCTACGAGCAGTACTTC
. | TRBJ2-5 | TRBV12-3/TRBV12-4 | . | CASSLQEETQYF | TGTGCCAGCAGTTTGCAGGAAGAGACCCAGTACTTC
. | TRBJ2-5 | TRBV21-1 | . | CASSRETQYF | TGTGCCAGCAGCCGGGAGACCCAGTACTTC
. | TRBJ1-1 | TRBV6-1 | TRBD1 | CASSDAGQVNTEAFF | TGTGCCAGCAGTGATGCCGGACAGGTGAACACTGAAGCTTTCTTT
. | TRBJ2-3 | TRBV7-9 | TRBD1 | CASSSGQGSFVF | TGTGCCAGCAGCTCCGGACAGGGGTCCTTTGTTTTT
. | TRBJ2-1 | TRBV3-1/TRBV3-2 | TRBD2 | CASSQTGGSYNEQFF | TGTGCCAGCAGCCAAACGGGGGGGTCCTACAATGAGCAGTTCTTC
. | TRBJ2-1 | TRBV18 | TRBD1 | CASSPPGQFSYNEQFF | TGTGCCAGCTCACCCCCGGGACAGTTCTCCTACAATGAGCAGTTCTTC
. | TRBJ2-1 | TRBV3-1/TRBV3-2 | TRBD2 | CASRSPGTSGYNEQFF | TGTGCCAGCAGATCCCCCGGGACTAGCGGATACAATGAGCAGTTCTTC
. | TRBJ2-3 | TRBV7-9 | . | CASSPPGYKRNTDTQYF | TGTGCCAGCAGCCCCCCCGGTTACAAGCGAAACACAGATACGCAGTATTTT
. | TRBJ1-1 | TRBV14 | TRBD1 | CASSPRTGSNTEAFF | TGTGCCAGCAGCCCGCGGACAGGTTCGAACACTGAAGCTTTCTTT
. | TRBJ1-5 | TRBV6-5 | TRBD1 | CASSSQDREGQPQHF | TGTGCCAGCAGCTCTCAGGACAGGGAAGGGCAGCCCCAGCATTTT
. | TRBJ2-5 | TRBV25-1 | TRBD2 | CASSVPLSGAETQYF | TGTGCCAGCAGTGTCCCCCTCAGCGGGGCAGAGACCCAGTACTTC
. | TRBJ1-5 | TRBV6-6 | . | CASSYLPTYSNQPQHF | TGTGCCAGCAGTTACTTGCCAACTTATAGCAATCAGCCCCAGCATTTT
once | TRBJ2-1 | TRBV27 | TRBD2 | CASSWIGGREGAYNEQFF | TGTGCCAGCAGTTGGATCGGCGGGCGGGAGGGGGCCTACAATGAGCAGTTCTTC
. | TRBJ1-5 | TRBV7-9 | . | CASLPGRRGFHSNQPQHF | TGTGCCAGCCTACCCGGGAGGAGGGGGTTTCATAGCAATCAGCCCCAGCATTTT
. | TRBJ2-1 | TRBV19 | . | CASSIREDYNEQFF | TGTGCCAGTAGTATTAGGGAGGACTACAATGAGCAGTTCTTC
. | TRBJ2-3 | TRBV28 | TRBD2 | CASSWTSGGRDTQYF | TGTGCCAGCAGTTGGACTAGCGGGGGCCGGGATACGCAGTATTTT
few | TRBJ2-3 | TRBV3-1/TRBV3-2 | . | CASSQDRLDTQYF | TGTGCCAGCAGCCAAGATAGATTGGATACGCAGTATTTT
. | TRBJ2-1 | TRBV7-2 | TRBD1 | CASSLAGGDGDEQFF | TGTGCCAGCAGCTTAGCAGGGGGCGATGGCGATGAGCAGTTCTTC
. | TRBJ2-1 | TRBV5-1 | TRBD1 | CASSLGGTGGRNEQFF | TGCGCCAGCAGCTTGGGAGGGACAGGGGGGCGGAATGAGCAGTTCTTC